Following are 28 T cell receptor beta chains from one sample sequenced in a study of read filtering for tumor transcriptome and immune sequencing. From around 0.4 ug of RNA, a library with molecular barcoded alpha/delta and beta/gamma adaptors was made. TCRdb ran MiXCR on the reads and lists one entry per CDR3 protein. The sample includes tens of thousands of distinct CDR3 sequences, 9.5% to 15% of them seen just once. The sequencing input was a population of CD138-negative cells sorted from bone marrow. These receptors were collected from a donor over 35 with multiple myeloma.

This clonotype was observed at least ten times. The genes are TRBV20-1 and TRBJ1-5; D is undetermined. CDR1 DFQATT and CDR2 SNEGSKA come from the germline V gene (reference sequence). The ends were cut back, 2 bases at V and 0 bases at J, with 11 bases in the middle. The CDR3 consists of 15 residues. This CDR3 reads CSARSTGYSNQPQHF. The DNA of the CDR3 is TGCAGTGCTAGATCCACGGGATATAGCAATCAGCCCCAGCATTTT.

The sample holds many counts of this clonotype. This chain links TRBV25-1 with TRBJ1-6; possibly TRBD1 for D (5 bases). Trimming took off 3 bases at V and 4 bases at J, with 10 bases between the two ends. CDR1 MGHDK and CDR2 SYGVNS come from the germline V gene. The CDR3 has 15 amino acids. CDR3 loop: CASSDRDGYNSPLHF. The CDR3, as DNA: TGTGCCAGCAGTGATCGGGACGGTTATAATTCACCCCTCCACTTT.

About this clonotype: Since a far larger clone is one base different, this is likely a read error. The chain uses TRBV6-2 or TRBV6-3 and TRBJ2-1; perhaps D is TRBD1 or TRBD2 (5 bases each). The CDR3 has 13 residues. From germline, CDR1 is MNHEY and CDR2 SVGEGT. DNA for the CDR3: TGTGCCAGCAGTGCCGCAGGGACGTATGAGCAGCTCTTC. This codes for CASSAAGTYEQLF.

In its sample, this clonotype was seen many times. CDR3 region: CASSYGNEQFF. DNA for the CDR3: TGTGCCAGCAGTTATGGGAATGAGCAGTTCTTC. V is TRBV6-2 or TRBV6-3 and J is TRBJ2-1; no definite D call. V lost 3 bases, J lost 7 bases, and 4 bases lay in between. Germline V lookup: CDR1 MNHEY, CDR2 SVGEGT. This CDR3 spans 11 amino acids.

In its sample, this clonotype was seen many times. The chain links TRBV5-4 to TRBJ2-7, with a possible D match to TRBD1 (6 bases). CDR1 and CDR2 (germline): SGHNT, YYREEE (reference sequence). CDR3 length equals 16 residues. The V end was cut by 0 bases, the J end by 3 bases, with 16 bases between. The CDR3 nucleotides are TGTGCCAGCAGCTTGGCCGGTGGACAGATGAACTACGAGCAGTACTTC. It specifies CASSLAGGQMNYEQYF.

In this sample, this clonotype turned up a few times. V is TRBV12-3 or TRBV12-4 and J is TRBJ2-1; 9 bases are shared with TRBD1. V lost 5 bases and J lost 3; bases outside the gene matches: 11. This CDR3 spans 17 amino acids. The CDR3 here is CASSPLGGDRVYNEQFF. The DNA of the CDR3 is TGTGCCAGCAGTCCCTTGGGGGGGGACAGGGTCTACAATGAGCAGTTCTTC.

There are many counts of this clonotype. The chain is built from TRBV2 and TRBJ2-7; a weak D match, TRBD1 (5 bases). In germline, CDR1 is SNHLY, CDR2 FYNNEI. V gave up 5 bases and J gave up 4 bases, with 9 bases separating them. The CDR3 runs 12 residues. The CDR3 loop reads CASSTKGYEQYF. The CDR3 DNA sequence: TGTGCCAGCAGTACCAAGGGGTACGAGCAGTACTTC.

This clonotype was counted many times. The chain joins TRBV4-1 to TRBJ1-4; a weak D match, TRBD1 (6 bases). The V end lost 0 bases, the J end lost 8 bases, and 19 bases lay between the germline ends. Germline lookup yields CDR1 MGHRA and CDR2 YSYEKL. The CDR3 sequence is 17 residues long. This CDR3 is CASSQDLTTLGGEKLFF. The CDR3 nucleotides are TGCGCCAGCAGCCAAGATCTGACGACACTGGGGGGCGAAAAACTGTTTTTT.

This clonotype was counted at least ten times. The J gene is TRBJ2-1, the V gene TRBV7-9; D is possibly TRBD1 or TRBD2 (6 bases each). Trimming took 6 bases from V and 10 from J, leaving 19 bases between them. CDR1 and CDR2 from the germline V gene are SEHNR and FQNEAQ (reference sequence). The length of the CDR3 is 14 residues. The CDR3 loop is CASSRAGGGFEQFF. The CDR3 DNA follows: TGTGCCAGCAGTAGAGCCGGAGGGGGATTCGAGCAGTTCTTC.

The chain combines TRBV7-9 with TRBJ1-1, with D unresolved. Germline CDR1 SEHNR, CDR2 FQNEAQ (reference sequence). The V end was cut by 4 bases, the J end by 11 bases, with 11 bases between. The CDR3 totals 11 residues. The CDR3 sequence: CASSSRVGAFF. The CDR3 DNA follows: TGTGCCAGCAGCTCTAGGGTAGGCGCTTTCTTT.

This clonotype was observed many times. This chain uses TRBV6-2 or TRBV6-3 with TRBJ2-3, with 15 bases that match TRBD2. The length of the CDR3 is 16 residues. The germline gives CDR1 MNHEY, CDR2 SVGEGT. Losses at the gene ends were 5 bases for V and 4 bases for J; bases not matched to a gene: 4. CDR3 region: CASSDWTSGRADTQYF. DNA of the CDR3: TGTGCCAGCAGTGACTGGACTAGCGGGAGGGCAGATACGCAGTATTTT.

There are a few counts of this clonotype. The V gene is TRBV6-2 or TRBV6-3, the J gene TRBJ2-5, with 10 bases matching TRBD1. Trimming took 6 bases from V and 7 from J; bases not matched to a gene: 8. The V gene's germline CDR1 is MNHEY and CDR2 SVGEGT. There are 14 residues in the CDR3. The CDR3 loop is CASRRDRGSVTQYF. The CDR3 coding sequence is TGTGCCAGCAGACGGGACAGGGGCAGTGTGACCCAGTACTTC.

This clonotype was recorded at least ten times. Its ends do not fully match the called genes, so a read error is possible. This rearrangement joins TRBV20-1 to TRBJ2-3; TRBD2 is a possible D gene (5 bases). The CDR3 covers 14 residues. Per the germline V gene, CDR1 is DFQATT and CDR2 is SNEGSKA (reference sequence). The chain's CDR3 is CSARDGNSADTQCF. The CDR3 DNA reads TGCAGTGCTAGAGATGGAAATAGCGCAGATACGCAGTGTTTT.

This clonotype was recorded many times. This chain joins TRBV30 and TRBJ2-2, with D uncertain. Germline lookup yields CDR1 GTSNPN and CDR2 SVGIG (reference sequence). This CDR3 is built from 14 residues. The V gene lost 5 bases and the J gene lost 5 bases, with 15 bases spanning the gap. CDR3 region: CAWLSGFGTGELFF. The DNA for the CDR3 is TGTGCCTGGTTAAGTGGCTTCGGGACCGGGGAGCTGTTTTTT.

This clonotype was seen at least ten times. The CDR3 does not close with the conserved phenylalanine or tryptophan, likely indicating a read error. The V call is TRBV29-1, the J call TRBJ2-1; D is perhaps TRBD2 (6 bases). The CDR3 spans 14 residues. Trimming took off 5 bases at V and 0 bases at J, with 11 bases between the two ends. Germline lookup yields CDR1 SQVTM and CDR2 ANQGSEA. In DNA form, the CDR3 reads TGCAGCGTTTCGAGGGGAGGCTCCTACAATGAGCAGTTCTCC. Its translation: CSVSRGGSYNEQFS.

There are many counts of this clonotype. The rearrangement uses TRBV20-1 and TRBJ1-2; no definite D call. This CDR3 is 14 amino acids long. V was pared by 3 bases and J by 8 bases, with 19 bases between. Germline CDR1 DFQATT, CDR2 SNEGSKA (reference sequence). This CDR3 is CSASPQEMDRGYTF. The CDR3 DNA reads TGCAGTGCTAGCCCCCAGGAAATGGATCGGGGCTACACCTTC.

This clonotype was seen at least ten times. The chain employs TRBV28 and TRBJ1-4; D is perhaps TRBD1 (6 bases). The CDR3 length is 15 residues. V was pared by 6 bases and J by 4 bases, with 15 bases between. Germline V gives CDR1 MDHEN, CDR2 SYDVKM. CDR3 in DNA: TGTGCCAGCAGCCCGGGACATTCTAGTAATGAAAAACTGTTTTTT. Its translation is CASSPGHSSNEKLFF.

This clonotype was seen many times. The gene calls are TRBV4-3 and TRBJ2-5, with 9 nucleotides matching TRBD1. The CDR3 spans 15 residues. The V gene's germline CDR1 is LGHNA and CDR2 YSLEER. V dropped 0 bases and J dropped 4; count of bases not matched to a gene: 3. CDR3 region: CASSQDGQGRETQYF. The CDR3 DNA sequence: TGCGCCAGCAGCCAAGATGGACAGGGGAGAGAGACCCAGTACTTC.

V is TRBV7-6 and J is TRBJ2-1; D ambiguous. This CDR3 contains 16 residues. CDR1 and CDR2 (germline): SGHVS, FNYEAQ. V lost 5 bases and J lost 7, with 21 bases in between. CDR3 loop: CASSPVPQDGWNEQFF. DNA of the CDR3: TGTGCCAGCAGCCCCGTTCCCCAGGACGGGTGGAATGAGCAGTTCTTC.

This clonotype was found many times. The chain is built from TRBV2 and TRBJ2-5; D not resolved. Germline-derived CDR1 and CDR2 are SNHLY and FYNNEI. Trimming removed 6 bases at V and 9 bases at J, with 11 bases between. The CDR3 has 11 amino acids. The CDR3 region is CASRTEGSQYF. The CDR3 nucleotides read TGTGCCAGCAGAACAGAAGGGTCCCAGTACTTC. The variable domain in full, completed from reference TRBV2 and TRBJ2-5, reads EPEVTQTPSHQVTQMGQEVILRCVPISNHLYFYWYRQILGQKVEFLVSFYNNEISEKSEIFDDQFSVERPDGSNFTLKIRSTKLEDSAMYFCASRTEGSQYFGPGTRLLVL.

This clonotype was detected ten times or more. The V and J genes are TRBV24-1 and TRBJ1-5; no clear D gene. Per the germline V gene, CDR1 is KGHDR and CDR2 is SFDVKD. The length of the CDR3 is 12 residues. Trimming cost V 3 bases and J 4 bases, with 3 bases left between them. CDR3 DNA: TGTGCCACCAGTGATCCTAATCAGCCCCAGCATTTT. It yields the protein CATSDPNQPQHF.

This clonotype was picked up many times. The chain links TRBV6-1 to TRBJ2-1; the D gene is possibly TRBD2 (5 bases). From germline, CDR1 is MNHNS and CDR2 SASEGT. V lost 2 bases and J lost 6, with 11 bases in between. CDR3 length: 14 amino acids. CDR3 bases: TGTGCCAGCAGTGAACTGGGTAGCGTCAATGAGCAGTTCTTC. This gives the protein CASSELGSVNEQFF.

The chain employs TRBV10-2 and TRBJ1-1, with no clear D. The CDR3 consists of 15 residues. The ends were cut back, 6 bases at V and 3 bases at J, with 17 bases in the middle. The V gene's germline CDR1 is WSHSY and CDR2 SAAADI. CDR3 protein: CASSYHQAMDTEAFF. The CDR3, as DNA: TGCGCCAGCAGCTACCACCAGGCGATGGACACTGAAGCTTTCTTT.

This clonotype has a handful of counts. The CDR3 bases are TGCAGCGTCGACACAGCTTCTGATACGCAGTATTTT. Translation gives CSVDTASDTQYF. The chain recombines TRBV29-1 with TRBJ2-3; D is unresolved. Trimming left V 6 bases short and J 6 bases short, with 13 bases between. This CDR3 is 12 amino acids long. Germline V CDR1 and CDR2: SQVTM, ANQGSEA.

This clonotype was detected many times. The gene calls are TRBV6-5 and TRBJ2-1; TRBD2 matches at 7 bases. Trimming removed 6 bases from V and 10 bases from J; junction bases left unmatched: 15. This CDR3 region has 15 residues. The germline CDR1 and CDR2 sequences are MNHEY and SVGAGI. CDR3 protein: CASSYPSGASKEQFF. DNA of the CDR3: TGTGCCAGCAGCTACCCTAGCGGAGCTTCCAAGGAGCAGTTCTTC.

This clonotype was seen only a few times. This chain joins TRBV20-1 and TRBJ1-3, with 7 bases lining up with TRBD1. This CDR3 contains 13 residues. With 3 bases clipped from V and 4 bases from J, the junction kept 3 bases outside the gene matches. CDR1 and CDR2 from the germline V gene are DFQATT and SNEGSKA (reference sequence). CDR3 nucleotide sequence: TGCAGTGCTAGTGAGGGGGCCGGAAACACCATATATTTT. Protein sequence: CSASEGAGNTIYF.

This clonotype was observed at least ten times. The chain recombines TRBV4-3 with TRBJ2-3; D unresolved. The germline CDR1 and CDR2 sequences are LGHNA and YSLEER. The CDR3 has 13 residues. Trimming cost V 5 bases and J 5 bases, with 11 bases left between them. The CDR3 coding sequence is TGCGCCAGCAGCTATTACCTGAGAGATACGCAGTATTTT. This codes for CASSYYLRDTQYF.

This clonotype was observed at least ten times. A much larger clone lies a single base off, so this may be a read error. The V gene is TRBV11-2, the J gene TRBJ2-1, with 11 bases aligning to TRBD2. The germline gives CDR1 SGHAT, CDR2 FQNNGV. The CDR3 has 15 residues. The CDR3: CAISSYLAGGNEQFF. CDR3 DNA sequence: TGTGCCATCAGCTCCTATCTAGCGGGAGGCAATGAGCAGTTCTTC.